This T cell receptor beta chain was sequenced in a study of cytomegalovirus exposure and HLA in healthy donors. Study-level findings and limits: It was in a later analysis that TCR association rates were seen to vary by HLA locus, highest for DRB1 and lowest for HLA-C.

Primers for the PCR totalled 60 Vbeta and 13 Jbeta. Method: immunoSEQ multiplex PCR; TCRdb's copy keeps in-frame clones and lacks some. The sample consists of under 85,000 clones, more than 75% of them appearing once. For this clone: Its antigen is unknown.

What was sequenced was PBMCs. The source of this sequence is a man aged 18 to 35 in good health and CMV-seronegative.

The chain's CDR3 is CASSPISNTQYF. The CDR3 DNA reads TGTGCCAGCTCACCAATCTCTAATACGCAGTATTTT. The gene calls are TRBV18 and TRBJ2-3; D is unclear. The CDR3 covers 12 residues. The V gene's germline CDR1 is KGHSH and CDR2 LQKENI. The germline V and J ends were trimmed by 2 bases and 7 bases, with 7 bases remaining between them. The full variable domain, rest sourced from reference TRBV18 and TRBJ2-3, is NAGVMQNPRHLVRRRGQEARLRCSPMKGHSHVYWYRQLPEEGLKFMVYLQKENIIDESGMPKERFSAEFPKEGPSILRIQQVVRGDSAAYFCASSPISNTQYFGPGTRLTVL.